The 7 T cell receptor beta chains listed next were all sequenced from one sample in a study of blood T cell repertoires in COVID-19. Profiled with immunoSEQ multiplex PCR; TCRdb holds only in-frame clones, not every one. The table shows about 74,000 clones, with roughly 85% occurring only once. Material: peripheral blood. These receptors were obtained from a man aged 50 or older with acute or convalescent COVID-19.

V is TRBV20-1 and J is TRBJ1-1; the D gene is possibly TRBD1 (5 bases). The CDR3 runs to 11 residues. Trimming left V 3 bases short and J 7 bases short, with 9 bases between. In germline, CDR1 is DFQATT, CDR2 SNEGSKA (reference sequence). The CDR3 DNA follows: TGCAGTGCTAGGGCAGGGTTTGAAGCTTTCTTT. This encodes CSARAGFEAFF.

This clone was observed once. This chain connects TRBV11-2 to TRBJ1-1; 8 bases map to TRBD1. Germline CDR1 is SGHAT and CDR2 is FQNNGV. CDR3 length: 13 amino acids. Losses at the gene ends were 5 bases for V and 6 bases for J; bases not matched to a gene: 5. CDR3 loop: CASSQGTGPEAFF. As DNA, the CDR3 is TGTGCCAGCAGCCAGGGGACAGGACCTGAAGCTTTCTTT.

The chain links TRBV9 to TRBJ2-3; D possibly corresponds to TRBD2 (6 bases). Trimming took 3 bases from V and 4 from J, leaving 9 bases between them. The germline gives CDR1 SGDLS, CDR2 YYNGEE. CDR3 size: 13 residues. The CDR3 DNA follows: TGTGCCAGCAGCGGACTAGTATCAGATACGCAGTATTTT. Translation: CASSGLVSDTQYF.

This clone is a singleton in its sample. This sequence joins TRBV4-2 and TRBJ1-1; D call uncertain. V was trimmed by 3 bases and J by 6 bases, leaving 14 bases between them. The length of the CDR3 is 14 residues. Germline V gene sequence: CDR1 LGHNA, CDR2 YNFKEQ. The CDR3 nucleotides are TGTGCCAGCAGCCACCTCCGGGAAGACGCTGAAGCTTTCTTT. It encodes CASSHLREDAEAFF.

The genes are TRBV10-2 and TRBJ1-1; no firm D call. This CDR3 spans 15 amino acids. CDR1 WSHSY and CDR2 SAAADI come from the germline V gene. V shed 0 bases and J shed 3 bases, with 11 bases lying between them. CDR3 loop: CASSESTVADTEAFF. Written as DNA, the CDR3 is TGCGCCAGCAGTGAGTCGACGGTGGCGGACACTGAAGCTTTCTTT.

The CDR3 loop reads CSAPLYNEQFF. DNA for the CDR3: TGCAGTGCCCCTCTCTACAATGAGCAGTTCTTC. The V and J genes are TRBV20-1 and TRBJ2-1; the D is unclear. Trimming pared 6 bases from V and 3 bases from J, leaving 6 bases between. The CDR3 consists of 11 residues. CDR1 DFQATT and CDR2 SNEGSKA come from the germline V gene (reference sequence).

In DNA form, the CDR3 reads TGTGCCAGCAGTTGGGACTTACAGAACACCGGGGAGCTGTTTTTT. Translated, it gives CASSWDLQNTGELFF. The rearrangement joins TRBV6-5 to TRBJ2-2, with D possibly being TRBD2 (6 bases). The germline V gene has CDR1 MNHEY and CDR2 SVGAGI. Deletions cut 4 bases from V and 1 base from J, with 10 bases between. There are 15 residues in the CDR3.